Following are 3 T cell receptor beta chains from one sample sequenced in a study of identifying expanded T cells in peripheral blood. Sequenced by immunoSEQ multiplex PCR; TCRdb stores in-frame clones only, minus some. The sample holds 50,000 to 75,000 clones, about four fifths seen once. Source material: blood. The origin of the receptors is a person aged 18-70 years in good health.

The chain recombines TRBV18 with TRBJ2-3; D possibly corresponds to TRBD2 (6 bases). V was pared by 0 bases and J by 5 bases, with 15 bases between. The CDR3 spans 16 residues. CDR1 is KGHSH and CDR2 is LQKENI in the germline V gene. The CDR3 loop is CASSPPRQEGIDTQYF. The CDR3 nucleotides are TGTGCCAGCTCACCACCCCGGCAGGAGGGGATAGATACGCAGTATTTT.

This clone has a handful of counts. V gene TRBV6-1 combines with J gene TRBJ1-5; D is unresolved. Per the germline V gene, CDR1 is MNHNS and CDR2 is SASEGT. V was trimmed by 5 bases and J by 4 bases, leaving 9 bases between them. This CDR3 is 13 amino acids long. The CDR3 coding sequence is TGTGCCAGCAGTCAGGTTGGTAATCAGCCCCAGCATTTT. Protein product: CASSQVGNQPQHF.

This clone showed up just a few times. The chain employs TRBV23-1 and TRBJ2-7, with D possibly TRBD2 on 6 matching bases. TRBV23-1 carries the ORF label, with uncertain function. Trimming took off 8 bases at V and 8 bases at J, with 31 bases between the two ends. This CDR3 has 17 amino acids. The CDR3 protein is CASQIRDPGSGVLKQYV. The CDR3 DNA is TGCGCCAGCCAGATAAGAGACCCAGGGTCGGGGGTCCTTAAGCAGTACGTC.